This T cell receptor beta chain was recorded in a study of blood T cell repertoires in COVID-19. As for the study in general: Whether acute or convalescent, the COVID-19 samples came from the United States, Italy and Spain. Sources were T cells, B-cell-depleted T cells, or PBMCs; the material itself was cDNA or gDNA.

In the source study's methods: Counts of nucleated cells, estimated from reference gene primer amplification, were obtained. Clones were sequenced by immunoSEQ multiplex PCR, and TCRdb holds only the in-frame ones, with some missing. V, J and clone size derive from that table, while D and trimming were established from the DNA sequence. The sample records 150,000 to 200,000 clones, over 65% being singletons. V dropped 1 base and J dropped 2; count of bases not matched to a gene: 7. The CDR3 runs 16 residues. Germline V CDR1 and CDR2: MNHNS, SASEGT. The source material was peripheral blood. The rearrangement uses TRBV6-1 and TRBJ1-2, with 7 bases aligning to TRBD1. The sequence derives from a man aged 60-69 years with acute or convalescent COVID-19. The CDR3 DNA follows: TGTGCCAGCAGTGAAGATGTGGGACAGCGAAACTATGGCTACACCTTC. It translates to CASSEDVGQRNYGYTF.